The 18 T cell receptor beta chains below come from one sample, sequenced in a study of beta chain features in type 1 diabetes. Study results and limitations: Significant though moderate, a shortening of TCRB CDR3s appeared in all four CD4+ subsets of Type 1 diabetes patients.

Their antigens are not known. The authors reverse transcribed all of the isolated RNA, so sequencing captured expressed TCRB transcripts. Method: immunoSEQ multiplex PCR; TCRdb's copy keeps in-frame clones and lacks some. In the table there are 500,000 to 650,000 clones, roughly 12% of which are singletons. Sample: naive CD4+ T cells from blood. The receptors were sampled from a man between 25 and 39 years old with type 1 diabetes.

The CDR3 coding sequence is TGTGCCCGAGGGGGGGCCGGCACAGATACGCAGTATTTT. Translating it yields CARGGAGTDTQYF. The rearrangement uses TRBV30 and TRBJ2-3; weak D call: TRBD2 (7 bases). The germline V and J ends were trimmed by 8 bases and 1 base, with 13 bases remaining between them. Germline CDR1 GTSNPN, CDR2 SVGIG (reference sequence). The CDR3 has 13 amino acids.

This clone was seen a few times. The chain uses TRBV14 and TRBJ1-1, with D possibly matching TRBD1 (5 bases). Germline CDR1 reads SGHDN; CDR2 reads FVKESK. V lost 4 bases, J lost 1 base, and 10 bases lay in between. The CDR3 covers 14 residues. The CDR3 nucleotides read TGTGCCAGCAGCCGTTGGGGCTCGAACACTGAAGCTTTCTTT. Its protein product is CASSRWGSNTEAFF.

A remark on this clone: The sample holds other DNA sequences that translate to the same CDR3. The rearrangement joins TRBV29-1 to TRBJ1-2, with D hard to call. Deletions cut 2 bases from V and 2 bases from J, with 3 bases between. The CDR3 has 11 residues. Per the germline V gene, CDR1 is SQVTM and CDR2 is ANQGSEA. The CDR3 region is CSVEINYGYTF. DNA of the CDR3: TGCAGCGTTGAAATCAACTATGGCTACACCTTC.

The chain has TRBV6-6 and TRBJ2-5; D gene ambiguous. Trimming pared 2 bases from V and 4 bases from J, leaving 11 bases between. Germline CDR1 MNHNY, CDR2 SVGAGI (reference sequence). This CDR3 has 14 amino acids. The CDR3 DNA reads as TGTGCCAGCAGTTACAATACAGAGGTAGAGACCCAGTACTTC. Residues: CASSYNTEVETQYF.

With respect to this clone: Distinct nucleotide sequences in the sample also encode this CDR3. The chain is built from TRBV7-9 and TRBJ2-7, with unresolved D. Germline V gene data show CDR1 as SEHNR and CDR2 as FQNEAQ (reference sequence). The V and J ends lost 4 bases and 0 bases respectively, with 4 bases between them. The CDR3 covers 12 residues. In nucleotides, the CDR3 is TGTGCCAGCAGCTCCTCCTCCTACGAGCAGTACTTC. This translates into CASSSSSYEQYF.

The CDR3: CASSDWASGELNEQFF. The CDR3 DNA reads TGTGCCAGCAGTGACTGGGCTAGCGGGGAACTTAATGAGCAGTTCTTC. The chain combines TRBV6-4 with TRBJ2-1; 9 positions match TRBD2. The V segment lost 1 base and the J segment 7 bases; nucleotides outside the gene matches: 8. Germline lookup yields CDR1 MRHNA and CDR2 SNTAGT. This CDR3 spans 16 amino acids.

This clone was counted a few times. The chain is built from TRBV19 and TRBJ2-5; 9 bases map to TRBD1. This CDR3 contains 14 residues. Germline assignment: CDR1 LNHDA and CDR2 SQIVND (reference sequence). The CDR3 reads CATTQGTGKETQYF. In DNA form, the CDR3 reads TGTGCTACTACCCAGGGGACAGGGAAAGAGACCCAGTACTTC.

This clone turned up a few times. The V gene is TRBV30, the J gene TRBJ2-1, with TRBD2 matching 11 bases. Germline CDR1 GTSNPN, CDR2 SVGIG (reference sequence). V shed 4 bases and J 6 bases; nucleotides not matched to a gene: 5. This CDR3 contains 14 residues. CDR3 sequence: CAWKTSGAFNEQFF. Written as DNA, the CDR3 is TGTGCCTGGAAGACTAGCGGGGCTTTCAATGAGCAGTTCTTC.

The J gene is TRBJ1-2, the V gene TRBV23-1; 10 nucleotides agree with TRBD1. TRBV23-1 is known as an ORF, though its function is uncertain. V shed 7 bases and J 0 bases; nucleotides not matched to a gene: 20. The CDR3 contains 20 residues. Here the CDR3 reads CASTRSWTGGKGGTNYGYTF. CDR3 coding DNA: TGCGCCAGCACCCGGTCTTGGACAGGGGGGAAAGGTGGGACTAACTATGGCTACACCTTC.

This sequence joins TRBV27 and TRBJ2-7, with a tentative D call TRBD2 (5 bases). Germline CDR1 reads MNHEY; CDR2 reads SMNVEV (reference sequence). V was trimmed by 5 bases and J by 7 bases, leaving 18 bases between them. This CDR3 comprises 14 residues. The CDR3 nucleotides read TGTGCCAGCAGTCCGGCGGACGTTTCGGGGGAGCAGTACTTC. It yields the protein CASSPADVSGEQYF.

The rearrangement links TRBV19 to TRBJ1-5; 8 bases are a match to TRBD1. CDR3 size: 14 residues. J lost 6 bases, V lost 5 bases, and 6 bases had no gene match. Per the germline V gene, CDR1 is LNHDA and CDR2 is SQIVND (reference sequence). For the CDR3, the DNA is TGTGCCAGTAGTCGGCAGGGGGCGATTCAGCCCCAGCATTTT. Residues: CASSRQGAIQPQHF. Drawing the rest from reference TRBV19 and TRBJ1-5, the complete variable domain is DGGITQSPKYLFRKEGQNVTLSCEQNLNHDAMYWYRQDPGQGLRLIYYSQIVNDFQKGDIAEGYSVSREKKESFPLTVTSAQKNPTAFYLCASSRQGAIQPQHFGDGTRLSIL.

This clone was counted between two and nine times. CDR3: CASSLDISSYEQYF. DNA for the CDR3: TGTGCCAGCAGCTTAGATATTAGCTCCTACGAGCAGTACTTC. The rearrangement uses TRBV11-2 and TRBJ2-7, with D unresolved. Germline V gene lookup returns CDR1 SGHAT and CDR2 FQNNGV. Trimming stripped 0 bases from V and 0 bases from J, with 6 bases between. This CDR3 comprises 14 residues.

This clone was seen only a few times. V is TRBV6-6 and J is TRBJ1-5, with a possible D match to TRBD1 (6 bases). CDR3 length: 16 amino acids. V was trimmed by 0 bases and J by 4 bases, leaving 13 bases between them. CDR1 and CDR2 from the germline V gene are MNHNY and SVGAGI (reference sequence). The CDR3 bases are TGTGCCAGCAGTTACTCGGGTCTTACAGGGAATCAGCCCCAGCATTTT. It yields the protein CASSYSGLTGNQPQHF.

A few counts support this clone. This chain joins TRBV6-5 and TRBJ1-1, with a tentative D call TRBD1 (5 bases). Germline CDR1 is MNHEY and CDR2 is SVGAGI. This CDR3 is 16 amino acids long. Trimming removed 2 bases at V and 4 bases at J, with 17 bases between. The CDR3 DNA sequence: TGTGCCAGCAGTTACAGGCGGCAGGGAGGCAGCACTGAAGCTTTCTTT. The encoded protein is CASSYRRQGGSTEAFF.

This chain uses TRBV7-2 with TRBJ2-2, with 7 nucleotides matching TRBD2. Germline V gene data show CDR1 as SGHTA and CDR2 as FQGNSA. The V and J ends lost 8 bases and 2 bases, in that order; junction bases with no gene match: 5. This CDR3 region has 14 residues. CDR3 sequence (DNA): TGTGCCAGCTCGCTAGCGGATAACACCGGGGAGCTGTTTTTT. Its protein product is CASSLADNTGELFF.

The rearrangement uses TRBV2 and TRBJ1-5; a weak D match, TRBD1 (6 bases). V was trimmed by 3 bases and J by 6 bases, leaving 15 bases between them. Germline loops: CDR1 SNHLY, CDR2 FYNNEI. The CDR3 consists of 15 residues. The CDR3 coding sequence is TGTGCCAGCAGTGAGGGGGCAGGGAGTACTCAGCCCCAGCATTTT. Protein sequence: CASSEGAGSTQPQHF.

There are a few counts of this clone. The chain employs TRBV27 and TRBJ1-1; TRBD1 matches at 7 bases. With 2 bases clipped from V and 6 bases from J, the junction kept 12 bases outside the gene matches. The CDR3 contains 16 residues. In germline, CDR1 is MNHEY, CDR2 SMNVEV (reference sequence). The CDR3 DNA reads as TGTGCCAGCAGTTTAGCACTGACAGGGTTGGGGGCTGAAGCTTTCTTT. Protein sequence: CASSLALTGLGAEAFF.

The J gene is TRBJ1-1, the V gene TRBV2; 7 positions match TRBD1. The V gene's germline CDR1 is SNHLY and CDR2 FYNNEI. V lost 6 bases, J lost 1 base, and 8 bases stayed unmatched. The CDR3 contains 15 residues. CDR3 coding DNA: TGTGCCAGCAGCTTTAACCGGGACAGGAACACTGAAGCTTTCTTT. Protein sequence: CASSFNRDRNTEAFF.